Below are 8 T cell receptor beta chains sequenced from a single sample in a study of molecular identifiers for immune sequencing clone quantification. TCRdb re-analysed the PCR reads in MiXCR, keeping a single row per CDR3 protein. The sample carries under 600,000 distinct CDR3 sequences, less than 30% recorded once. The sequenced material came from naive CD8+ T cells from blood, with Jurkat cell RNA spiked in. Subset meaning: FACS-sorted CD8+CD4-CCR7+CD45RA+ naive T cells. The receptors originated from a human donor in good health. Some libraries in this study had Jurkat cell RNA spiked in.

In regard to this clonotype: A read error is possible here, since a much larger clone lies one base away. The J gene is TRBJ2-5, the V gene TRBV7-2; 7 bases match TRBD2. From germline, CDR1 is SGHTA and CDR2 FQGNSA. The CDR3 is made up of 15 amino acids. The CDR3 nucleotides are TGTGCCAGCAGCTTTGACGCGGGGGTAAAAGAGCCCCAGTACTTC. Its protein is CASSFDAGVKEPQYF.

The chain recombines TRBV10-3 with TRBJ2-7, with TRBD1 as a possible D gene (6 bases). CDR1 and CDR2 from the germline V gene are ENHRY and SYGVKD. Trimming left V 6 bases short and J 3 bases short, with 9 bases between. The CDR3 length is 12 residues. The CDR3: CAIRKDSYEQYF. In DNA, the CDR3 is TGTGCCATCAGGAAGGACAGCTACGAGCAGTACTTC.

Notes on this clonotype: No conserved phenylalanine or tryptophan ends this CDR3, so it is likely a read error. The rearrangement joins TRBV2 to TRBJ1-1; D ambiguous. Trimming removed 2 bases at V and 1 base at J, with 8 bases between. This CDR3 has 14 residues. The germline gives CDR1 SNHLY, CDR2 FYNNEI. The CDR3 sequence is CASSEFPGNTEAFV. DNA for the CDR3: TGTGCCAGCAGTGAATTTCCCGGGAACACTGAAGCTTTCGTT.

This clonotype was counted only a few times. The limits of the CDR3 on the DNA are not certain, so only TCRdb's listed CDR3 is given. The chain combines TRBV7-2 with TRBJ2-4; the table's D call TRBD2 went unverified against the DNA. The CDR3 extends over 13 residues, inclusive of both ends. Germline V gives CDR1 SGHTA, CDR2 FQGNSA. This chain's CDR3 is CASSSPGVAGGNF.

For this clonotype: Being one base from a much bigger clone, this may be a read error. This CDR3 reads CASSPTTGLNTEAFF. The CDR3 DNA is TGTGCCAGCAGCCCGACGACAGGGCTGAACACTGAAGCTTTCTTT. The rearrangement uses TRBV5-3 and TRBJ1-1; the match to TRBD1 covers 7 bases. Being an ORF, TRBV5-3 has a function that is uncertain. The CDR3 is made up of 15 amino acids. The junction had 10 bases not matched to a gene; V was cut back by 8 bases and J by 0 bases.

The rearrangement joins TRBV11-2 to TRBJ2-1, with a tentative D call TRBD2 (7 bases). V lost 10 bases and J lost 2, with 21 bases in between. Looked up from germline, CDR1 is SGHAT and CDR2 is FQNNGV. The CDR3 totals 16 residues. The CDR3 region is CAIPRGGSGAYNEQFF. The CDR3 DNA reads TGTGCCATCCCAAGGGGGGGTAGCGGAGCCTACAATGAGCAGTTCTTC.

This clonotype was detected only a few times. The chain joins TRBV27 to TRBJ2-7; 7 nucleotides agree with TRBD1. V was pared by 0 bases and J by 7 bases, with 9 bases of the junction left unmatched. This CDR3 spans 15 amino acids. Germline CDR1 is MNHEY and CDR2 is SMNVEV (reference sequence). The chain's CDR3 is CASSLSGGAFMEQYF. Here the CDR3 DNA reads TGTGCCAGCAGTTTATCAGGGGGCGCATTTATGGAGCAGTACTTC.

This clonotype showed up many times. V usage is TRBV13 and J usage is TRBJ2-6; TRBD2 is a possible D gene (6 bases). Trimming shortened V by 5 bases and J by 6 bases, and 14 bases separated the two germline ends. This CDR3 is built from 15 residues. Germline-derived CDR1 and CDR2 are PRHDT and FYEKMQ (reference sequence). CDR3 DNA: TGTGCCAGCAGCAACCGACTAGTCAAGGCCAACGTCCTGACTTTC. This translates into CASSNRLVKANVLTF. The whole variable domain, filled in from reference TRBV13 and TRBJ2-6, reads AAGVIQSPRHLIKEKRETATLKCYPIPRHDTVYWYQQGPGQDPQFLISFYEKMQSDKGSIPDRFSAQQFSDYHSELNMSSLELGDSALYFCASSNRLVKANVLTFGAGSRLTVL.